The 27 T cell receptor beta chains in this list originate from one sample, sequenced in a study of blood T cell repertoires in COVID-19. Clones were read by immunoSEQ multiplex PCR, and TCRdb kept only the in-frame ones, dropping some. This table holds 250,000 to 300,000 clones, around nine tenths found once. Sequenced: peripheral blood. All receptors come from a woman aged 60-75 years with COVID-19, enrolled during active disease.

This chain uses TRBV29-1 with TRBJ1-1, with 10 bases fitting TRBD1. The CDR3 extends over 16 amino acids. CDR1 is SQVTM, CDR2 ANQGSEA, per germline. V lost 4 bases, J lost 0 bases, and 8 bases stayed unmatched. The CDR3, as DNA: TGCAGCGTTGCAGGGACAGGGGTTTCTATGAACACTGAAGCTTTCTTT. Translating gives CSVAGTGVSMNTEAFF. Full variable domain (remainder filled in from reference TRBV29-1 and TRBJ1-1): SAVISQKPSRDICQRGTSLTIQCQVDSQVTMMFWYRQQPGQSLTLIATANQGSEATYESGFVIDKFPISRPNLTFSTLTVSNMSPEDSSIYLCSVAGTGVSMNTEAFFGQGTRLTVV.

The chain joins TRBV28 to TRBJ1-6; D is ambiguous. This CDR3 comprises 13 residues. Trimming shortened V by 3 bases and J by 9 bases, and 9 bases separated the two germline ends. Looked up from germline, CDR1 is MDHEN and CDR2 is SYDVKM. CDR3 DNA sequence: TGTGCCAGCAGTTTGAATGAGGTTTCACCCCTCCACTTT. Amino acids: CASSLNEVSPLHF. The entire variable domain, with the rest obtained from reference TRBV28 and TRBJ1-6, is as follows: DVKVTQSSRYLVKRTGEKVFLECVQDMDHENMFWYRQDPGLGLRLIYFSYDVKMKEKGDIPEGYSVSREKKERFSLILESASTNQTSMYLCASSLNEVSPLHFGNGTRLTVT.

The chain employs TRBV6-1 and TRBJ2-5; 8 bases match TRBD2. V shed 4 bases, J shed 7 bases, and the junction held 8 bases outside the gene matches. This CDR3 has 14 amino acids. The V gene's germline CDR1 is MNHNS and CDR2 SASEGT. Here the CDR3 DNA reads TGTGCCAGCAGTGTAGCGGGGCTGCGGGGGACCCAGTACTTC. Translated: CASSVAGLRGTQYF.

The rearrangement joins TRBV6-2 or TRBV6-3 to TRBJ2-3; 12 bases map to TRBD2. CDR3 length equals 17 residues. The germline V gene encodes CDR1 MNHEY and CDR2 SVGEGT. The V gene end was trimmed by 2 bases and the J gene end by 1 base; junction bases not matched to a gene: 4. This CDR3 reads CASSYPSGRAGTDTQYF. The CDR3 DNA reads TGTGCCAGCAGTTACCCTAGCGGGAGGGCGGGCACAGATACGCAGTATTTT.

This chain joins TRBV28 and TRBJ2-5, with D perhaps TRBD2 (6 bases). Germline V gives CDR1 MDHEN, CDR2 SYDVKM. V lost 1 base and J lost 5, with 11 bases in between. The CDR3 covers 14 residues. CDR3 bases: TGTGCCAGCAGTTTATTTGGGGGGTCGGAGACCCAGTACTTC. Protein sequence: CASSLFGGSETQYF.

The V and J genes are TRBV18 and TRBJ1-6, with D unclear. The CDR3 contains 14 residues. V was clipped by 3 bases and J by 7 bases, with 10 bases between them. Looked up from germline, CDR1 is KGHSH and CDR2 is LQKENI. CDR3 DNA sequence: TGTGCCAGCTCACCTCTCACGCGCAATTCACCCCTCCACTTT. Translated: CASSPLTRNSPLHF.

The CDR3 DNA reads TGTGCCAGCAGCCACGGTGGAGGTAACTCCTACGAGCAGTACTTC. It is translated as CASSHGGGNSYEQYF. The chain links TRBV4-2 to TRBJ2-7; maybe TRBD2 (5 bases). CDR1 and CDR2 (germline): LGHNA, YNFKEQ. CDR3 length: 15 amino acids. The germline V and J ends were trimmed by 3 bases and 0 bases, with 12 bases remaining between them.

The chain is built from TRBV28 and TRBJ2-1; 8 bases are a match to TRBD2. The CDR3 length is 11 residues. Germline V gives CDR1 MDHEN, CDR2 SYDVKM. After removal of 4 bases from V and 16 bases from J, the junction contained 6 bases not matched to a gene. The CDR3: CASSSGTRSFF. In nucleotides, the CDR3 is TGTGCCAGCAGTTCCGGGACTAGGTCTTTCTTC. Full variable domain (missing parts from reference TRBV28 and TRBJ2-1): DVKVTQSSRYLVKRTGEKVFLECVQDMDHENMFWYRQDPGLGLRLIYFSYDVKMKEKGDIPEGYSVSREKKERFSLILESASTNQTSMYLCASSSGTRSFFGPGTRLTVL.

This chain joins TRBV6-2 or TRBV6-3 and TRBJ1-5; D is possibly TRBD1 (5 bases). This CDR3 has 13 residues. Trimming took 2 bases from V and 9 from J, leaving 11 bases between them. Germline V gene data show CDR1 as MNHEY and CDR2 as SVGEGT. CDR3: CASSYGGEPPQHF. In DNA form, the CDR3 reads TGTGCCAGCAGTTACGGGGGGGAACCGCCCCAGCATTTT.

The chain carries TRBV28 and TRBJ1-1, with 7 bases lining up with TRBD1. V was clipped by 8 bases and J by 5 bases; unmatched bases: 5. The CDR3 runs 12 residues. Germline-derived CDR1 and CDR2 are MDHEN and SYDVKM. The CDR3 nucleotides are TGTGCCAGCCGGACAGGCGGGACTGAAGCTTTCTTT. Translating gives CASRTGGTEAFF.

The chain recombines TRBV28 with TRBJ1-6; possibly TRBD1 for D (5 bases). This CDR3 is built from 12 residues. Germline V gene data show CDR1 as MDHEN and CDR2 as SYDVKM. CDR3 sequence reads: CAGGPYNSPLHF. CDR3 nucleotides: TGTGCGGGGGGACCCTATAATTCACCCCTCCACTTT.

The chain links TRBV7-2 to TRBJ2-1, with 8 bases fitting TRBD2. The CDR3 is made up of 15 amino acids. The germline gives CDR1 SGHTA, CDR2 FQGNSA. V dropped 5 bases and J dropped 0; count of bases not matched to a gene: 3. CDR3 region: CASSPLADSYNEQFF. In DNA form, the CDR3 reads TGTGCCAGCAGCCCACTAGCGGACTCCTACAATGAGCAGTTCTTC. The complete variable domain, with remaining parts taken from reference TRBV7-2 and TRBJ2-1, reads GAGVSQSPSNKVTEKGKDVELRCDPISGHTALYWYRQSLGQGLEFLIYFQGNSAPDKSGLPSDRFSAERTGGSVSTLTIQRTQQEDSAVYLCASSPLADSYNEQFFGPGTRLTVL.

This clone has a single count. This chain connects TRBV5-1 to TRBJ2-2; 8 bases align to TRBD1. Germline V lookup: CDR1 SGHRS, CDR2 YFSETQ. This CDR3 contains 17 residues. The V gene end was trimmed by 4 bases and the J gene end by 1 base; junction bases not matched to a gene: 9. In DNA form, the CDR3 reads TGCGCCAGCAGCCGCGACCCCGGGACAGGGAACACCGGGGAGCTGTTTTTT. It is translated as CASSRDPGTGNTGELFF.

Only one count was recorded for this clone. The chain recombines TRBV3-1 (or the pseudogene TRBV3-2) with TRBJ2-5; D is possibly TRBD2 (6 bases). Deletions cut 0 bases from V and 3 bases from J, with 8 bases between. Germline lookup yields CDR1 LGHDT and CDR2 YNNKEL (reference sequence). The CDR3 length is 14 residues. The CDR3: CASSQDRLEETQYF. The CDR3 DNA sequence: TGTGCCAGCAGCCAAGATAGACTAGAAGAGACCCAGTACTTC.

V usage is TRBV21-1 and J usage is TRBJ1-1. TRBV21-1 is a recognized pseudogene. This CDR3 is 15 amino acids long. As DNA, the CDR3 is TGTGCCAGCAGCAAATTAAGACTGACGAACACTGAAGCTTTCTTT. Protein sequence: CASSKLRLTNTEAFF.

This clone has a handful of counts. The chain employs TRBV18 and TRBJ2-3; 8 bases match TRBD2. This CDR3 has 15 residues. Germline V CDR1 and CDR2: KGHSH, LQKENI. V dropped 0 bases and J dropped 5; count of bases not matched to a gene: 4. The CDR3 sequence is CASSPPGLAGDTQYF. The DNA of the CDR3 is TGTGCCAGCTCACCACCGGGCCTAGCGGGAGATACGCAGTATTTT.

J is TRBJ2-1 and V is TRBV6-5; D may be TRBD2 (6 bases). The length of the CDR3 is 10 residues. Germline-derived CDR1 and CDR2 are MNHEY and SVGAGI. V lost 6 bases and J lost 12, with 9 bases in between. The CDR3 sequence: CASSPGGQFF. Here the CDR3 DNA reads TGTGCCAGCAGCCCCGGGGGGCAGTTCTTC.

The sample holds one count of this clone. V usage is TRBV5-4 and J usage is TRBJ1-2, with TRBD1 matching over 7 bases. The CDR3 runs to 15 residues. V trimming: 0 bases; J trimming: 2 bases; junction bases outside the gene matches: 4. In germline, CDR1 is SGHNT, CDR2 YYREEE (reference sequence). The CDR3: CASSLETGTNYGYTF. The CDR3, as DNA: TGTGCCAGCAGCTTGGAGACAGGGACGAACTATGGCTACACCTTC.

The gene calls are TRBV5-4 and TRBJ2-3; TRBD2 is a possible D gene (5 bases). Germline assignment: CDR1 SGHNT and CDR2 YYREEE (reference sequence). There are 14 residues in the CDR3. V lost 7 bases, J lost 2 bases, and 14 bases lay in between. This CDR3 is CASSRETNTDTQYF. The CDR3 nucleotides read TGTGCCAGCTCACGAGAGACTAACACAGATACGCAGTATTTT.

The chain is built from TRBV7-2 and TRBJ1-2; D call uncertain. CDR1 and CDR2 from the germline V gene are SGHTA and FQGNSA. Trimming cost V 2 bases and J 0 bases, with 4 bases left between them. This CDR3 is built from 13 residues. The CDR3 DNA reads as TGTGCCAGCAGCTTAAACTCTAACTATGGCTACACCTTC. Its translation: CASSLNSNYGYTF.

V gene TRBV7-6 combines with J gene TRBJ1-1; 7 bases match TRBD1. This CDR3 spans 13 amino acids. In germline, CDR1 is SGHVS, CDR2 FNYEAQ. The J segment lost 6 bases and the V segment lost 4 bases, leaving 5 bases of the junction unmatched. The chain's CDR3 is CASSSEGAAEAFF. The CDR3 DNA is TGTGCCAGCAGCTCCGAGGGGGCGGCTGAAGCTTTCTTT. The variable domain in full, with the rest retrieved from reference TRBV7-6 and TRBJ1-1, is GAGVSQSPRYKVTKRGQDVALRCDPISGHVSLYWYRQALGQGPEFLTYFNYEAQQDKSGLPNDRFSAERPEGSISTLTIQRTEQRDSAMYRCASSSEGAAEAFFGQGTRLTVV.

The V gene is TRBV29-1, the J gene TRBJ1-1; 7 bases align to TRBD1. J gave up 3 bases and V 6 bases, and 10 bases lay outside the gene matches. Germline V gene sequence: CDR1 SQVTM, CDR2 ANQGSEA. The CDR3 is 14 residues long. For the CDR3, the DNA is TGCAGCGTCCTTCGACAGGGTGTAGACACTGAAGCTTTCTTT. It codes for CSVLRQGVDTEAFF.

J is TRBJ1-1 and V is TRBV7-9; the D gene is possibly TRBD1 (6 bases). This CDR3 has 15 residues. CDR1 is SEHNR, CDR2 FQNEAQ, per germline (reference sequence). Deletions cut 5 bases from V and 1 base from J, with 14 bases between. CDR3 in DNA: TGTGCCAGCAGCCCCGGGCAGACAGGGAACACTGAAGCTTTCTTT. It codes for CASSPGQTGNTEAFF. Full variable domain (outside the CDR3, taken from reference TRBV7-9 and TRBJ1-1): DTGVSQNPRHKITKRGQNVTFRCDPISEHNRLYWYRQTLGQGPEFLTYFQNEAQLEKSRLLSDRFSAERPKGSFSTLEIQRTEQGDSAMYLCASSPGQTGNTEAFFGQGTRLTVV.

V usage is TRBV28 and J usage is TRBJ2-7, with a possible D match to TRBD1 (5 bases). The CDR3 spans 15 residues. Trimming removed 5 bases at V and 5 bases at J, with 19 bases between. Germline CDR1 MDHEN, CDR2 SYDVKM. The CDR3 coding sequence is TGTGCCAGCAGTGAGACATCGGACAAAACGGACGAGCAGTACTTC. This encodes CASSETSDKTDEQYF.

The V call is TRBV6-2 or TRBV6-3, the J call TRBJ1-1; a possible D gene is TRBD1 (6 bases). CDR1 is MNHEY, CDR2 SVGEGT, per germline. Trimming shortened V by 4 bases and J by 5 bases, and 14 bases separated the two germline ends. The CDR3 consists of 14 residues. CDR3 nucleotide sequence: TGTGCCAGCAGTTCGCCGACAGGCGGGACTGAAGCTTTCTTT. This translates into CASSSPTGGTEAFF.

The chain carries TRBV6-1 and TRBJ2-7, with a weak D call TRBD2 (5 bases). This CDR3 comprises 11 residues. V lost 5 bases and J 6 bases, leaving 8 bases between the germline ends. CDR1 and CDR2 (germline): MNHNS, SASEGT. CDR3: CASSLGSEQYF. The DNA for the CDR3 is TGTGCCAGCAGTTTGGGGAGCGAGCAGTACTTC.

The chain couples TRBV28 to TRBJ2-5; D perhaps matches TRBD1 (6 bases). This CDR3 is 15 amino acids long. The germline CDR1 and CDR2 sequences are MDHEN and SYDVKM. V dropped 6 bases and J dropped 5 bases, with 19 bases sitting between them. The CDR3 DNA reads as TGTGCCAGCAGAAAACTCGACAGGCCCCGTGAGACCCAGTACTTC. Translated: CASRKLDRPRETQYF.